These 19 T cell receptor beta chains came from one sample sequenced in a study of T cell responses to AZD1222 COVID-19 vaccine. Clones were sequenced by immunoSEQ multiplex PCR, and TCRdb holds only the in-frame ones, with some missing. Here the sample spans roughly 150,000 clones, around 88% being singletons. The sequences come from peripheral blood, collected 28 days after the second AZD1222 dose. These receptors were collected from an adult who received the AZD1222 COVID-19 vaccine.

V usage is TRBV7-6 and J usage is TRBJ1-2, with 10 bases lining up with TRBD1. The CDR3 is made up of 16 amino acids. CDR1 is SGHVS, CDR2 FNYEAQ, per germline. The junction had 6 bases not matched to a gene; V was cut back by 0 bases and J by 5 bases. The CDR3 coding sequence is TGTGCCAGCAGCTTAGCGCCGGGACAGGGGAAGTATGGCTACACCTTC. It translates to CASSLAPGQGKYGYTF. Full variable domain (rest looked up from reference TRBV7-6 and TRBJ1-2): GAGVSQSPRYKVTKRGQDVALRCDPISGHVSLYWYRQALGQGPEFLTYFNYEAQQDKSGLPNDRFSAERPEGSISTLTIQRTEQRDSAMYRCASSLAPGQGKYGYTFGSGTRLTVV.

CDR3 in DNA: TGTGCCAGCAGTTACTCTGTCAGAGGGGCTTTCTTT. Its translation is CASSYSVRGAFF. V and J are TRBV6-6 and TRBJ1-1; D is uncertain. Germline CDR1 MNHNY, CDR2 SVGAGI (reference sequence). This CDR3 has 12 amino acids. The germline V and J ends were trimmed by 0 bases and 11 bases, with 10 bases remaining between them.

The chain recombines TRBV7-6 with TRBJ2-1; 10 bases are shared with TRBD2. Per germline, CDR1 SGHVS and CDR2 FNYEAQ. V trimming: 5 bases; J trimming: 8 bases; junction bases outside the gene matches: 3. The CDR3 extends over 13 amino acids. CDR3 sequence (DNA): TGTGCCAGCAGCCCCGGGACTAGCGATGAGCAGTTCTTC. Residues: CASSPGTSDEQFF. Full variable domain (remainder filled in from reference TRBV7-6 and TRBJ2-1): GAGVSQSPRYKVTKRGQDVALRCDPISGHVSLYWYRQALGQGPEFLTYFNYEAQQDKSGLPNDRFSAERPEGSISTLTIQRTEQRDSAMYRCASSPGTSDEQFFGPGTRLTVL.

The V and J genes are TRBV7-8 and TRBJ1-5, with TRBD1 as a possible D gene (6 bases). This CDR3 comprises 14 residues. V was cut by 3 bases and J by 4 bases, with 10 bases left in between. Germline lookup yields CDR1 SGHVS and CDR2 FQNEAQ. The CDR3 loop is CASSFTGANQPQHF. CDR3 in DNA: TGTGCCAGCAGCTTTACGGGGGCAAATCAGCCCCAGCATTTT.

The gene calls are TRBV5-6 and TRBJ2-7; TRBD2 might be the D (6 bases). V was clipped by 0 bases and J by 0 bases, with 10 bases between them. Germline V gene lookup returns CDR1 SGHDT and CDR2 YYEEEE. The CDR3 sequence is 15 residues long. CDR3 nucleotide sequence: TGTGCCAGCAGCTTGGGCGGGAAAGGCTCCTACGAGCAGTACTTC. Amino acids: CASSLGGKGSYEQYF.

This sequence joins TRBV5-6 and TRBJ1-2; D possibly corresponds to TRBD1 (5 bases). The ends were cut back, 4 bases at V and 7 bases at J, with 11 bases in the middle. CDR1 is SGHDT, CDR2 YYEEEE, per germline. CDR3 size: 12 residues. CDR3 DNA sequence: TGTGCCAGCAGCAGCCCCGGGGCTGGCTACACCTTC. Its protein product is CASSSPGAGYTF.

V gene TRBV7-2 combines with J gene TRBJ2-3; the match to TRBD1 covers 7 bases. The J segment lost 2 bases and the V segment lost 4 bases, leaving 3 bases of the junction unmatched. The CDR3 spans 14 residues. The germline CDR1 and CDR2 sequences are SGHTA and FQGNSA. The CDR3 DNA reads TGTGCCAGCAGCTCGGGACAGCTCACAGATACGCAGTATTTT. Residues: CASSSGQLTDTQYF.

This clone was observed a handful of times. CDR3 sequence (DNA): TGTGCCAGCTCACCCCGACCGGGACAGGGGAACACTGAAGCTTTCTTT. Its protein is CASSPRPGQGNTEAFF. The chain couples TRBV18 to TRBJ1-1; TRBD1 aligns across 9 bases. The ends lost 3 bases at V and 1 base at J; junction bases unmatched: 6. This CDR3 is 16 amino acids long. Germline loops: CDR1 KGHSH, CDR2 LQKENI.

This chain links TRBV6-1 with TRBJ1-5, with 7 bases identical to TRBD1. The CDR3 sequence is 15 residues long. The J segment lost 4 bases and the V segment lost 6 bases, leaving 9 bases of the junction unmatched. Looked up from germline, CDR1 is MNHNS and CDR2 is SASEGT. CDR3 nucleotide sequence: TGTGCCAGCAGGGTCCCCGGCAGGGGGAATCAGCCCCAGCATTTT. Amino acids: CASRVPGRGNQPQHF.

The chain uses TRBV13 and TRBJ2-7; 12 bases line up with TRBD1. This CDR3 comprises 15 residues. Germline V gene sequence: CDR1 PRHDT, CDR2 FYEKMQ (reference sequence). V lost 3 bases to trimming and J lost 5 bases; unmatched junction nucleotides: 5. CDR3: CASSFTGTGGNEQYF. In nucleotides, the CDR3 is TGTGCCAGCAGCTTCACCGGGACAGGGGGCAACGAGCAGTACTTC.

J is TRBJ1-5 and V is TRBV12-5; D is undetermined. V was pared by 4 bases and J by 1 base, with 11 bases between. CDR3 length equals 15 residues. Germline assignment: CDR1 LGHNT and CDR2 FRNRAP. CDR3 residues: CASGWTGQSNQPQHF. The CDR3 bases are TGTGCTAGTGGTTGGACCGGGCAGAGCAATCAGCCCCAGCATTTT.

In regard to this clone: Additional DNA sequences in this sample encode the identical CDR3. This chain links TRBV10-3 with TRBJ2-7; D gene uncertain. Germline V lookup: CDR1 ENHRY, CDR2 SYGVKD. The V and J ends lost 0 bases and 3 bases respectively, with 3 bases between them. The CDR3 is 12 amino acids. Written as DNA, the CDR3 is TGTGCCATCAGTGAGTCGAGCTACGAGCAGTACTTC. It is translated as CAISESSYEQYF.

The CDR3 bases are TGTGCCAGCAGTGGGGTGGGGCTGAGGAATTCACCCCTCCACTTT. This sequence encodes CASSGVGLRNSPLHF. This sequence joins TRBV7-2 and TRBJ1-6, with a tentative D call TRBD1 (5 bases). CDR3 length: 15 amino acids. The germline V and J ends were trimmed by 6 bases and 7 bases, with 16 bases remaining between them. The germline CDR1 and CDR2 sequences are SGHTA and FQGNSA.

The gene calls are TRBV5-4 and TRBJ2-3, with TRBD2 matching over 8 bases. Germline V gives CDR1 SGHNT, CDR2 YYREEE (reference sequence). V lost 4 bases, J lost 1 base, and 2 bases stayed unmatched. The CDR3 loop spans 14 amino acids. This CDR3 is CASSAGGGTDTQYF. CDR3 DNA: TGTGCCAGCAGCGCCGGGGGGGGCACAGATACGCAGTATTTT. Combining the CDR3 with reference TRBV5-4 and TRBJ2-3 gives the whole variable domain ETGVTQSPTHLIKTRGQQVTLRCSSQSGHNTVSWYQQALGQGPQFIFQYYREEENGRGNFPPRFSGLQFPNYSSELNVNALELDDSALYLCASSAGGGTDTQYFGPGTRLTVL.

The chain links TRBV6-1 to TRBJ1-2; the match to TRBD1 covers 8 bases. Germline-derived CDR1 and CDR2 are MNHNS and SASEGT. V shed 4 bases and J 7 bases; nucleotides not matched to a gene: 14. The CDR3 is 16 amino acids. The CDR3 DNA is TGTGCCAGCAGTGGGACAGGGCGTGCAAGCCCACGTGGCTACACCTTC. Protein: CASSGTGRASPRGYTF.

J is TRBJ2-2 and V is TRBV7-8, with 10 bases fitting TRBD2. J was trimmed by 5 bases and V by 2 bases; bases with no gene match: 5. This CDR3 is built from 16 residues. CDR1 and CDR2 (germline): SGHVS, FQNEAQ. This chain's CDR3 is CASSLLAGDRTGELFF. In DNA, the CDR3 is TGTGCCAGCAGCTTACTAGCGGGGGACCGGACCGGGGAGCTGTTTTTT.

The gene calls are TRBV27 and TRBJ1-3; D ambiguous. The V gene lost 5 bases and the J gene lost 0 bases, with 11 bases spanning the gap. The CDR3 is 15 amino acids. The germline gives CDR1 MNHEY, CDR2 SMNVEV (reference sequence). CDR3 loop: CASSTLGHSGNTIYF. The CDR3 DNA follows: TGTGCCAGCAGTACCCTCGGGCACTCTGGAAACACCATATATTTT.

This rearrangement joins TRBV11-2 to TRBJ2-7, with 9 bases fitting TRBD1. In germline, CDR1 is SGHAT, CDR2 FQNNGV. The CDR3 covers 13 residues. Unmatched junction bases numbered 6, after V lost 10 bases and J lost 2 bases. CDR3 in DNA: TGTGCCACATCGGACAGGGGTCCCTACGAGCAGTACTTC. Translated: CATSDRGPYEQYF. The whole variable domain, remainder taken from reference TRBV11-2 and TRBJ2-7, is EAGVAQSPRYKIIEKRQSVAFWCNPISGHATLYWYQQILGQGPKLLIQFQNNGVVDDSQLPKDRFSAERLKGVDSTLKIQPAKLEDSAVYLCATSDRGPYEQYFGPGTRLTVT.

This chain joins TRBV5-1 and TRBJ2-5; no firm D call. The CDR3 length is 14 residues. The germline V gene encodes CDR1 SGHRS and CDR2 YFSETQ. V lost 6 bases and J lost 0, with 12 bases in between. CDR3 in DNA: TGCGCCAGCACCCCCTTTGGGTACCAAGAGACCCAGTACTTC. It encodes CASTPFGYQETQYF.